The sequence of this T cell receptor beta chain was determined in a study of blood T cell repertoires in COVID-19 (TCRdb year 2020). General notes on the study: Collaborator samples came from the United States, Italy and Spain and covered acute and convalescent phases of COVID-19. The samples were drawn from two sources: the first 160 participants of the ongoing ImmuneRACE study, and 950 to 1,500 subjects contributed by 6 global collaborators. The material from the prospective study consisted of cDNA or gDNA derived from T cells, B-cell-depleted T cells, or PBMCs. A freely available public database, intended as a resource for researchers studying the immune response to SARS-CoV-2, is where the repertoires were released. HLA class I and class II types, where available, came from metadata supplied by the sample provider rather than from assay-based typing. Sample metadata almost always included a de-identified subject ID, COVID-19 status, age in years and sex. The dataset comprised deeply sampled blood TCRbeta repertoires from subjects exposed to, actively infected with, or recovered from COVID-19.

The immunoSEQ Assay, a bias-controlled multiplex PCR, was used to amplify TCRbeta CDR3 regions from genomic DNA. Concerning the study's data processing: The number of nucleated cells in each sample was estimated by amplification of reference gene primers within the assay. To quantify the absolute abundance of each unique TCRbeta CDR3 rearrangement, sequence reads were collapsed and filtered. For each sample, productive Simpson clonality was calculated as the square root of Simpson's diversity index over productive rearrangements. TCRdb took this table from immuneACCESS and kept in-frame rearrangements with V and J called. Such tables lack part of the clones; where checked against another copy, unresolved V genes explain under half of the gap, and the rest is unexplained. The D gene and trimming were derived from the DNA, and the V and J assignments and clone size from that table. The sample data list about 70,000 clones, and nearly 85% of these were observed just once. The ten largest clones represent 1.5% to 2% of the sample.

Points on this clone: No cognate antigen has been identified for it. Per-base qualities were not stored, and no clone one base away is much larger.

Beyond this particular receptor, the publication reports: The amount of clinical and demographic metadata varied by source and participant and was provided uncurated.

The CDR3 contains 16 residues, cysteine and phenylalanine counted. The kept DNA is CDR3 alone, 48 bases in frame from the first base. Sequences MNHNY (CDR1) and SVGAGI (CDR2) are obtained from the germline V gene (reference sequence). The V end gives up 6 bases and the J end 5 bases, leaving 10 bases in the junction not matched to a gene. Collaborating institutions collected whole blood in K2EDTA tubes following their own protocols. Collaborator samples were shipped for TCRbeta analysis as frozen whole blood, isolated PBMCs, or DNA extracted from either sample type. The origin of this receptor is a woman in her fifties or sixties with acute or convalescent COVID-19. Sequenced sample: peripheral blood. The sequence is built from TRBV6-6 and TRBJ1-1, with 12 bases in between that match TRBD1. Here is the DNA: TGTGCCAGCAGGAAGGGACAGGGGGCAGTAGGAACTGAAGCTTTCTTT. Its protein is CASRKGQGAVGTEAFF.